Following are 25 T cell receptor beta chains from one sample sequenced in a study of early T cells in non-severe SARS-CoV-2 infection (dated by TCRdb to the early 2020s). Libraries were constructed by 5' RACE. The instrument was a NextSeq 500. TCRdb cleaned the public reads at Q25 with fastp, built clones with MiXCR and kept in-frame beta chains. One record per CDR3 amino acid sequence lists the most common genes and DNA. In all, the sample holds under 75,000 distinct CDR3 sequences, and less than 15% of those were seen once. About 8.6% of the sample goes to the ten largest clones. Specimen: whole blood. The receptors were sampled from an adult who was a healthcare worker with PCR-confirmed SARS-CoV-2 infection or an uninfected control (not recorded which).

The rearrangement links TRBV11-2 to TRBJ2-7; D is unclear. The CDR3 contains 14 residues. Germline CDR1 SGHAT, CDR2 FQNNGV. V was cut by 1 base and J by 2 bases, with 9 bases left in between. The CDR3 is CASSLVGPTYEQYF. CDR3 DNA sequence: TGTGCCAGCAGCTTAGTAGGTCCGACCTACGAGCAGTACTTC.

A few counts support this clonotype. The J gene is TRBJ1-6, the V gene TRBV28; the D is unclear. The CDR3 totals 14 residues. Deletions cut 3 bases from V and 8 bases from J, with 11 bases between. Germline-derived CDR1 and CDR2 are MDHEN and SYDVKM. CDR3 loop: CASSLAASDSPLHF. CDR3 nucleotide sequence: TGTGCCAGCAGTTTGGCAGCTAGTGATTCACCCCTCCACTTT. Combining the CDR3 with reference TRBV28 and TRBJ1-6 gives the whole variable domain DVKVTQSSRYLVKRTGEKVFLECVQDMDHENMFWYRQDPGLGLRLIYFSYDVKMKEKGDIPEGYSVSREKKERFSLILESASTNQTSMYLCASSLAASDSPLHFGNGTRLTVT.

This clonotype has a handful of counts. V gene TRBV20-1 combines with J gene TRBJ2-3; TRBD1 aligns across 9 bases. This CDR3 has 13 amino acids. Germline V gene sequence: CDR1 DFQATT, CDR2 SNEGSKA (reference sequence). V gave up 8 bases and J gave up 6 bases; unmatched junction bases: 9. The CDR3 nucleotides are TGCAGTTCCGGGACAGGGAGGAGGGATACGCAGTATTTT. Protein: CSSGTGRRDTQYF.

This clonotype has a handful of counts. The chain carries TRBV20-1 and TRBJ2-7; 7 positions agree with TRBD1. V gave up 3 bases and J gave up 3 bases; unmatched junction bases: 5. Looked up from germline, CDR1 is DFQATT and CDR2 is SNEGSKA (reference sequence). CDR3 length: 13 amino acids. CDR3 loop: CSARTGQHYEQYF. The CDR3 coding sequence is TGCAGTGCTAGGACGGGACAGCACTACGAGCAGTACTTC.

This sequence joins TRBV12-3 or TRBV12-4 and TRBJ2-5; D gene ambiguous. With 4 bases removed from V and 0 bases from J, the gap between germline ends came to 9 bases. CDR3 length equals 14 residues. CDR3 coding DNA: TGTGCCAGCAGTTCTAACACGGACCAAGAGACCCAGTACTTC. Encoded protein: CASSSNTDQETQYF.

The sample holds many counts of this clonotype. At one end, the junction sequence differs from germline, possibly due to a read error. The V call is TRBV3-1, the J call TRBJ1-1, with D hard to call. CDR1 is LGHDT, CDR2 YNNKEL, per germline (reference sequence). The CDR3 runs to 14 residues. CDR3 nucleotides: TGTGCCAGCAGCCAAAATGGGAGGAACACTGAAGTTTTCTTT. Translating gives CASSQNGRNTEVFF.

This clonotype has ten or more counts. This rearrangement joins TRBV4-1 to TRBJ2-1, with 13 positions matching TRBD2. CDR3 size: 16 residues. The V gene's germline CDR1 is MGHRA and CDR2 YSYEKL. V trimming: 0 bases; J trimming: 7 bases; junction bases outside the gene matches: 3. CDR3 amino acids: CASSQEGLAGVNEQFF. CDR3 bases: TGCGCCAGCAGCCAAGAAGGACTAGCGGGAGTAAATGAGCAGTTCTTC.

The rearrangement links TRBV12-3 or TRBV12-4 to TRBJ2-7, with D perhaps assigned TRBD1 or TRBD2 (5 bases each). Trimming removed 8 bases from V and 6 bases from J, with 14 bases in between. CDR3 length equals 12 residues. CDR3 residues: CASGWGFGEQYF. The CDR3 nucleotides are TGTGCCAGCGGTTGGGGGTTCGGCGAGCAGTACTTC.

The chain couples TRBV7-2 to TRBJ2-1; maybe TRBD1 (6 bases). Deletions cut 10 bases from V and 7 bases from J, with 20 bases between. This CDR3 spans 14 amino acids. CDR1 and CDR2 from the germline V gene are SGHTA and FQGNSA. CDR3 loop: CATQGNLGINEQFF. The CDR3 nucleotides read TGTGCCACCCAGGGGAACTTAGGGATAAATGAGCAGTTCTTC.

This chain uses TRBV28 with TRBJ2-7; no firm D call. V was pared by 4 bases and J by 4 bases, with 8 bases between. Germline V gene sequence: CDR1 MDHEN, CDR2 SYDVKM. This CDR3 contains 12 residues. CDR3 DNA: TGTGCCAGCAGTTCGGGTTGGTACGAGCAGTACTTC. Amino acids: CASSSGWYEQYF.

This clonotype was found many times. V and J are TRBV7-6 and TRBJ2-3; 7 nucleotides line up with TRBD1. The CDR3 contains 14 residues. Germline-derived CDR1 and CDR2 are SGHVS and FNYEAQ. V lost 5 bases, J lost 3 bases, and 5 bases stayed unmatched. CDR3 loop: CASSPAGGTDTQYF. The CDR3 DNA sequence: TGTGCCAGCAGCCCGGCAGGGGGAACAGATACGCAGTATTTT.

This clonotype was seen more than once but under ten times. The chain carries TRBV6-2 or TRBV6-3 and TRBJ2-2; weak D call: TRBD1 (5 bases). With 6 bases removed from V and 0 bases from J, the gap between germline ends came to 8 bases. Germline V gene sequence: CDR1 MNHEY, CDR2 SVGEGT. The CDR3 is made up of 14 amino acids. The CDR3 reads CASRMGPNTGELFF. CDR3 coding DNA: TGTGCCAGCAGGATGGGGCCGAACACCGGGGAGCTGTTTTTT.

This clonotype was seen only a few times. The CDR3 DNA reads TGTGCCAGCAGAAGAGCGGGGTCCCAAGAGACCCAGTACTTC. Residues: CASRRAGSQETQYF. This sequence joins TRBV6-5 and TRBJ2-5; 7 bases are a match to TRBD2. V lost 6 bases, J lost 1 base, and 5 bases stayed unmatched. CDR1 MNHEY and CDR2 SVGAGI come from the germline V gene. CDR3 length equals 14 residues.

The genes are TRBV5-1 and TRBJ1-1, with 8 bases identical to TRBD1. The V segment lost 4 bases and the J segment 1 base; nucleotides outside the gene matches: 3. The CDR3 is 14 amino acids. The V gene's germline CDR1 is SGHRS and CDR2 YFSETQ. CDR3 in amino acids: CASSRGQANTEAFF. Written as DNA, the CDR3 is TGCGCCAGCAGCCGGGGACAGGCGAACACTGAAGCTTTCTTT.

This clonotype was found a few times. The CDR3 bases are TGTGCCAGCAGTTTAGGAATAAAGCCCCAGCATTTT. The encoded protein is CASSLGIKPQHF. V and J are TRBV28 and TRBJ1-5; D is unresolved. The V end was cut by 2 bases, the J end by 8 bases, with 7 bases between. The V gene's germline CDR1 is MDHEN and CDR2 SYDVKM. This CDR3 is 12 amino acids long.

This chain connects TRBV7-9 to TRBJ2-7; 7 bases fit TRBD1. Germline V gene lookup returns CDR1 SEHNR and CDR2 FQNEAQ (reference sequence). Losses at the gene ends were 9 bases for V and 4 bases for J; bases not matched to a gene: 6. CDR3 size: 12 residues. CDR3: CASLLQGYEQYF. The CDR3 bases are TGTGCCAGTCTCCTACAGGGGTACGAGCAGTACTTC.

The table lists this clonotype with many counts. The chain has TRBV29-1 and TRBJ2-7, with D perhaps matching TRBD1 (6 bases). V shed 7 bases and J shed 6 bases, with 13 bases lying between them. The CDR3 consists of 11 residues. CDR1 is SQVTM and CDR2 is ANQGSEA in the germline V gene. This CDR3 reads CSGTGKGEQYF. For the CDR3, the DNA is TGCAGCGGCACAGGGAAGGGCGAGCAGTACTTC.

V gene TRBV12-3 or TRBV12-4 combines with J gene TRBJ1-1; unclear D gene. V was cut by 1 base and J by 4 bases, with 4 bases left in between. The CDR3 has 12 amino acids. CDR3 bases: TGTGCCAGCAGTTTAGGTGCCACTGAAGCTTTCTTT. Translated, it gives CASSLGATEAFF.

The V call is TRBV12-3 or TRBV12-4, the J call TRBJ2-7; D possibly corresponds to TRBD2 (5 bases). The CDR3 contains 14 residues. Trimming left V 5 bases short and J 5 bases short, with 16 bases between. CDR3 bases: TGTGCCAGCAGTCCCCCGGGGTCCGCGGACGAGCAGTACTTC. This codes for CASSPPGSADEQYF.

This clonotype came up once. The chain combines TRBV7-6 with TRBJ2-3; 9 bases fit TRBD1. From germline, CDR1 is SGHVS and CDR2 FNYEAQ. J lost 4 bases, V lost 5 bases, and 4 bases had no gene match. The CDR3 extends over 14 amino acids. The CDR3 reads CASSLGTGSDTQYF. The CDR3 nucleotides are TGTGCCAGCAGCCTTGGGACAGGGTCAGATACGCAGTATTTT.

This clonotype occurred once. This chain joins TRBV20-1 and TRBJ2-1; weak D call: TRBD2 (6 bases). The CDR3 loop spans 15 amino acids. The germline V gene has CDR1 DFQATT and CDR2 SNEGSKA (reference sequence). The V gene lost 6 bases and the J gene lost 2 bases, with 17 bases spanning the gap. The CDR3 protein is CSANRRARTYNEQFF. The CDR3 nucleotides are TGCAGTGCGAATCGGAGGGCCAGGACCTACAATGAGCAGTTCTTC.

This clonotype has at least ten counts. The J gene is TRBJ1-2, the V gene TRBV9, with a possible D match to TRBD1 (5 bases). The CDR3 runs 16 residues. The germline V gene encodes CDR1 SGDLS and CDR2 YYNGEE. Trimming took off 4 bases at V and 2 bases at J, with 18 bases between the two ends. CDR3 nucleotides: TGTGCCAGCAGCCCTACAGGCGACAGCCCGAACTATGGCTACACCTTC. Translating it yields CASSPTGDSPNYGYTF.

This rearrangement joins TRBV12-3 or TRBV12-4 to TRBJ1-5; no firm D call. V was shortened by 4 bases and J by 1 base, with 8 bases between the two germline ends. The CDR3 extends over 14 amino acids. Here the CDR3 reads CASSSGISNQPQHF. Written as DNA, the CDR3 is TGTGCCAGCAGTTCGGGGATAAGCAATCAGCCCCAGCATTTT.

This chain uses TRBV11-3 with TRBJ2-1; 7 nucleotides line up with TRBD2. The CDR3 has 17 amino acids. The V segment lost 8 bases and the J segment 4 bases; nucleotides outside the gene matches: 17. In germline, CDR1 is SGHNT, CDR2 YENEEA. The CDR3 here is CASYLRPQAGRYNEQFF. The DNA for the CDR3 is TGTGCCAGCTACCTTAGGCCTCAAGCGGGACGATACAATGAGCAGTTCTTC.

This clonotype was detected many times. The V call is TRBV5-1, the J call TRBJ2-5; unclear D gene. Germline CDR1 SGHRS, CDR2 YFSETQ. The CDR3 loop spans 14 amino acids. V gave up 0 bases and J gave up 6 bases, with 12 bases separating them. CDR3 DNA: TGCGCCAGCAGCTTGGGGTCGGGCTCAAAGACCCAGTACTTC. It yields the protein CASSLGSGSKTQYF.